This T cell receptor beta chain was sequenced for a study of blood T cell repertoires in COVID-19. V dropped 3 bases and J dropped 2; count of bases not matched to a gene: 4. The CDR3 loop spans 15 amino acids. The germline CDR1 and CDR2 sequences are SGHTA and FQGNSA. Methods used by the authors: It was from reference gene primer amplification that nucleated cell counts were estimated. Assay: immunoSEQ multiplex PCR; the TCRdb copy retains only in-frame clones and omits some. The V and J calls and clone size were taken over from that table, and D and trimming were inferred from the DNA. The data show roughly 25,000 clones, with 92% seen just once and about 3% held by the top ten.

This sequence was found in a human donor in a cohort sampled during active COVID-19. The chain employs TRBV7-2 and TRBJ1-1, with 9 bases fitting TRBD1. Sequenced sample: peripheral blood. As DNA, the CDR3 is TGTGCCAGCAGCTTTGCGGGACAGGGTAACACTGAAGCTTTCTTT. This translates into CASSFAGQGNTEAFF.